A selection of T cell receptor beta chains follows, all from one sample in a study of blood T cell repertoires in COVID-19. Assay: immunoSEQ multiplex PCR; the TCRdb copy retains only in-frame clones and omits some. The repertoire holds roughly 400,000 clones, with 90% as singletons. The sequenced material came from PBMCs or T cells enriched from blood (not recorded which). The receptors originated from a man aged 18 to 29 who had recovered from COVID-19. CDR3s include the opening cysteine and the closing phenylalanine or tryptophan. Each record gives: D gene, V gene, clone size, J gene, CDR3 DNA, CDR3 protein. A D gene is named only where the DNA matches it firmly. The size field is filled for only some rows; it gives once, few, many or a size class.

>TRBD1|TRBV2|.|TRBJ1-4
TGTGCCAGCAGTGCCTCGGGACAGGGAACGGAAAAACTGTTTTTT
CASSASGQGTEKLFF
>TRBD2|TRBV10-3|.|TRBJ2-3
TGTGCCATCAGTGAAGAAGGGCTAGCGGGAACAGATACGCAGTATTTT
CAISEEGLAGTDTQYF
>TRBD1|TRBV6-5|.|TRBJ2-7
TGTGCCACCACTCGACAGGGTACGTACGAGCAGTACTTC
CATTRQGTYEQYF
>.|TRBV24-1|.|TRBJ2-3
TGTGCCACCAGTCCCCGGGGGGCCGGCACAGATACGCAGTATTTT
CATSPRGAGTDTQYF
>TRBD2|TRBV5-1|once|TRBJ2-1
TGCGCCAGCAGCGGCGGACCGGGACTAGCTTCTGATGAGCAGTTCTTC
CASSGGPGLASDEQFF
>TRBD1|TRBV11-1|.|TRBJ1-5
TGTGCCAGCAGCCGGACAGGGACTCAGCCCCAGCATTTT
CASSRTGTQPQHF
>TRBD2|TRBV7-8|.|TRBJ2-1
TGTGCCAGCGGATCCAGCGGGAAATACAATGAGCAGTTCTTC
CASGSSGKYNEQFF
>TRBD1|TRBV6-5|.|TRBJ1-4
TGTGCCAGCAGACAGGACAGGTCAACTAATGAAAAACTGTTTTTT
CASRQDRSTNEKLFF
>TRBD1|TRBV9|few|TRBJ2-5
TGTGCCAGCAGCCCGGGACAGCCCGTCCTGACCCAGTACTTC
CASSPGQPVLTQYF
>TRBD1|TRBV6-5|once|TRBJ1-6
TGTGCCGTTCGACAGGGGGAAGGTCATTCACCCCTCCACTTT
CAVRQGEGHSPLHF
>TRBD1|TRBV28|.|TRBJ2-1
TGTGCCAGCAGTTTCCCAGGGGGCTACAATGAGCAGTTCTTC
CASSFPGGYNEQFF
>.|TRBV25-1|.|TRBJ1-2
TGTGCCAGCAGTGATTCTCAGCAGGGCCACTATGGCTACACCTTC
CASSDSQQGHYGYTF
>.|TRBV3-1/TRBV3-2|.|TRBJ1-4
TGTGCCAGCAGCCAAGGGACCGGGAGTGGGGAAAAACTGTTTTTT
CASSQGTGSGEKLFF
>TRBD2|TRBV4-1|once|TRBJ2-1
TGCGCCAGCAGCCAAATCGGGAGGGCCGACAATGAGCAGTTCTTC
CASSQIGRADNEQFF
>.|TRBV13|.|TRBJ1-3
TGTGCCAGCAGCTTGGGCGGAAGGGGCGCTTTTTCTGCTGGAAACACCATATATTTT
CASSLGGRGAFSAGNTIYF
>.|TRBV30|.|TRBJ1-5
TGTGCCTGGAGTGTCTATTCTGAGCCCCAGCATTTT
CAWSVYSEPQHF
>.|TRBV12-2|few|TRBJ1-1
TGTGCAAGTCGCTCCTACTACGGTCAAGCTTTCTTT
CASRSYYGQAFF
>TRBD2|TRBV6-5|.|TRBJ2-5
TGTGCCAGCAGTTACTCGACGGGGGAGGGAGAGACCCAGTACTTC
CASSYSTGEGETQYF
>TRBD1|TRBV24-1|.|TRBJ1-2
TGTGCCACCAGTGATTCCCTCGGGACAGGGCCTTATGGCTACACCTTC
CATSDSLGTGPYGYTF
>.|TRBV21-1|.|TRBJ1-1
TGTGCCAGCAGCAAAGGACAGGGGCCGGAGGAGACTGAAGCTTTCTTT
CASSKGQGPEETEAFF
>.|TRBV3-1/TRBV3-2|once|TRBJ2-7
TGTGCCAGCAGCCAAGGGACAGTCTCCTACGAGCAGTACTTC
CASSQGTVSYEQYF
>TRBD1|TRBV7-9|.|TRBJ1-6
TGTGCCAGCAGCCGAGACCAACAGGGGTCACCCCTCCACTTT
CASSRDQQGSPLHF
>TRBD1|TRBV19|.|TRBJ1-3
TGTGCCAGTAGTACGGGACAGGGGGCTGGAAACACCATATATTTT
CASSTGQGAGNTIYF
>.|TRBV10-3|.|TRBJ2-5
TGTGCCATCAGTGAGTCTTCAGTGGCAGGGGAGACCCAGTACTTC
CAISESSVAGETQYF
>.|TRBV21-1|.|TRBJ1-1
TGTGCCAGCGGCAACCGGGACAGGGTCTGCGAGACTGAAGCTTTCTTT
CASGNRDRVCETEAFF
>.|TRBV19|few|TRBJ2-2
TGTGCCAGTAGTTCAAACTGGGGGGTCGGCGGGGAGCTGTTTTTT
CASSSNWGVGGELFF
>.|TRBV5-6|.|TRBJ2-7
TGTGCCAGCAGCCTCGCGGGGTCACCGGCCCACGAGCAGTACTTC
CASSLAGSPAHEQYF
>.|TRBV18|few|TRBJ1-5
TGTGCCAGCTCACCCCGAGCGGTCTATGATCAGCCCCAGCATTTT
CASSPRAVYDQPQHF
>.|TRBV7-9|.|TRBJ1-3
TGTGCCAGCAGCTTAACGGCTGGAAACACCATATATTTT
CASSLTAGNTIYF
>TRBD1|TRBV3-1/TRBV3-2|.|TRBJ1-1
TGTGCCAGCAGCCACGGACCAGGGGGCATCACTGAAGCTTTCTTT
CASSHGPGGITEAFF
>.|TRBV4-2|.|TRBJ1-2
TGTGCCAGCGGCAGACAGGCCGACTATGGCTACACCTTC
CASGRQADYGYTF
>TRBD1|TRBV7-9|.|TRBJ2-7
TGTGCCAGCAGCTTACCCCGACAGGGTTACTACGAGCAGTACTTC
CASSLPRQGYYEQYF